A selection of T cell receptor beta chains follows, all from one sample in a study of blood T cell repertoires in COVID-19. The assay was immunoSEQ multiplex PCR, and TCRdb's table has in-frame clones only and misses some. The data hold a few hundred thousand clones, with 75% to 85% observed a single time. The specimen was peripheral blood. The source is a human donor in a cohort sampled during active COVID-19. The CDR3 runs from the conserved cysteine through the conserved F or W. D genes are given only for firm matches. Clone size is stated in some rows and not others, as once, few, many or a class when expanded.

D	length	size	J	V	DNA	CDR3
.	15	.	TRBJ2-4	TRBV6-1	TGTGCCAGCAGTGAACGGTCGGGGGGCGCGAACATTCAGTACTTC	CASSERSGGANIQYF
TRBD1	15	.	TRBJ1-5	TRBV27	TGTGCCAGCAGTTTAGGACAGGGGAGAAATCAGCCCCAGCATTTT	CASSLGQGRNQPQHF
.	14	.	TRBJ2-5	TRBV7-8	TGTGCCAGCAGCCTCCCGGGGAGTGCGGAGACCCAGTACTTC	CASSLPGSAETQYF
.	16	.	TRBJ1-1	TRBV9	TGTGCCAGCAGCGTAGGTCTGGACAGATTGAACACTGAAGCTTTCTTT	CASSVGLDRLNTEAFF
.	14	.	TRBJ1-1	TRBV6-4	TGTGCCAGCAGCCTAGACGCCCGAAGCACTGAAGCTTTCTTT	CASSLDARSTEAFF
.	13	.	TRBJ1-2	TRBV7-8	TGTGCCAGCAGCTTAGCAGGGGACTATGGCTACACCTTC	CASSLAGDYGYTF
.	14	medium-sized	TRBJ1-2	TRBV7-2	TGTGCCAGCAGCTTAGCTCGGGCTAACTATGGCTACACCTTC	CASSLARANYGYTF
.	16	few	TRBJ1-3	TRBV28	TGTGCCAGCAGTTTGAAGACAGGATTCGAGGGAAACACCATATATTTT	CASSLKTGFEGNTIYF
TRBD1	13	few	TRBJ2-7	TRBV20-1	TGCAGTGCTAGTGTAGTAGGGGGCAACGAGCAGTACTTC	CSASVVGGNEQYF
TRBD1	19	.	TRBJ1-5	TRBV28	TGTGCCAGCAGTCTCGTCCCGACAGGGGCGATCCCTCTAAATCAGCCCCAGCATTTT	CASSLVPTGAIPLNQPQHF
.	13	.	TRBJ2-7	TRBV25-1	TGTGCCAGCAGTGAACCAGGGTTTTACGAGCAGTACTTC	CASSEPGFYEQYF
.	13	.	TRBJ2-2	TRBV12-3/TRBV12-4	TGTGCCAGCGGAACAGACAGGTGGGGGGAGCTGTTTTTT	CASGTDRWGELFF
TRBD1	15	.	TRBJ1-2	TRBV7-9	TGTGCCAGCAGCTTAGCGGGACAGGGCAACTATGGCTACACCTTC	CASSLAGQGNYGYTF
TRBD2	16	.	TRBJ2-1	TRBV5-1	TGCGCCAGCAGCTTGGGCGGGAGCCGCTCCTACAATGAGCAGTTCTTC	CASSLGGSRSYNEQFF
TRBD1	17	.	TRBJ1-5	TRBV28	TGTGCCAGCAGTTCAGCCCCGGGACAGGGAGCCGATCAGCCCCAGCATTTT	CASSSAPGQGADQPQHF
TRBD2	13	.	TRBJ2-7	TRBV29-1	TGCAGCGTTGAGGGGGGGAACGGCTACGAGCAGTACTTC	CSVEGGNGYEQYF
TRBD1	13	.	TRBJ1-4	TRBV19	TGTGCCAGTAGACCCCAGGGGGCCGAAAAACTGTTTTTT	CASRPQGAEKLFF
TRBD1	14	.	TRBJ1-1	TRBV6-5	TGTGCCAGCAGCAGGGACAGGGGGGACACTGAAGCTTTCTTT	CASSRDRGDTEAFF
TRBD1	13	once	TRBJ2-1	TRBV4-3	TGCGCCAGCAGCCAGGACAGGGGGGATGAGCAGTTCTTC	CASSQDRGDEQFF
.	18	.	TRBJ2-6	TRBV7-9	TGTGCCAGCAGCGCACAGGGTCGCCCCCTCTCTGGGGCCAACGTCCTGACTTTC	CASSAQGRPLSGANVLTF
TRBD1	16	.	TRBJ1-2	TRBV6-5	TGTGCCAGCAGTTACGCGGGACAGCTAAGCGACTATGGCTACACCTTC	CASSYAGQLSDYGYTF
.	15	.	TRBJ2-1	TRBV6-1	TGTGCCAGCAGTGAGGGGCAGGTAACCTACAATGAGCAGTTCTTC	CASSEGQVTYNEQFF
TRBD1	17	.	TRBJ2-6	TRBV10-3	TGTGCCATCAGTACTGACAGGGCAGCCTCTGGGGCCAACGTCCTGACTTTC	CAISTDRAASGANVLTF
TRBD2	13	once	TRBJ2-7	TRBV27	TGTGCAGCGGGGGGGCGGATCTCCTACGAGCAGTACTTC	CAAGGRISYEQYF
.	14	.	TRBJ1-1	TRBV3-1/TRBV3-2	TGTGCCAGCACCCGGACGGGGAGGAACACTGAAGCTTTCTTT	CASTRTGRNTEAFF
TRBD1	14	.	TRBJ2-7	TRBV9	TGTGCCAGCAGCGTAACAACAGGGGTCCACGAGCAGTACTTC	CASSVTTGVHEQYF
.	13	.	TRBJ2-2	TRBV6-5	TGTGCCACTGGTAATACAGTGACCGGGGAGCTGTTTTTT	CATGNTVTGELFF
.	16	.	TRBJ1-6	TRBV19	TGTGCCAGTAGTATGAGTACGGGACTCTCCAATTTCCCCCTCCACTTT	CASSMSTGLSNFPLHF
TRBD1	15	few	TRBJ1-2	TRBV4-2	TGTGCCAGCAGCCAAGATGAGGGACAGGGGGCTGGCTACACCTTC	CASSQDEGQGAGYTF
TRBD1	15	.	TRBJ1-2	TRBV28	TGTGCCAGCAGCTTGACCGGACAGGGGCTCTATGGCTACACCTTC	CASSLTGQGLYGYTF
TRBD1	14	.	TRBJ1-2	TRBV29-1	TGCAGCGTTTGGGCGGACAGGGGAGTCCGTGGCTACACCTTC	CSVWADRGVRGYTF
TRBD1	19	.	TRBJ2-6	TRBV18	TGTGCCAGCTCACTCCAGGGGACAGGGTTTCCCTCTGGGGCCAACGTCCTGACTTTC	CASSLQGTGFPSGANVLTF
.	12	.	TRBJ2-7	TRBV10-3	TGTGCCATCAGTGAGTCGAGCTACGAGCAGTACTTC	CAISESSYEQYF
.	14	.	TRBJ1-3	TRBV7-2	TGTGCCAGCGGATGGGGGGGCGCTGGAAACACCATATATTTT	CASGWGGAGNTIYF
TRBD2	16	.	TRBJ2-3	TRBV6-2/TRBV6-3	TGTGCCAGCAGTACGGGACTAGCGGGGCGGTCGGATACGCAGTATTTT	CASSTGLAGRSDTQYF
.	11	.	TRBJ1-1	TRBV20-1	TGCAGTGCTGATAGGGGTGTTGAAGCTTTCTTT	CSADRGVEAFF
.	13	.	TRBJ2-1	TRBV7-6	TGTGCCAGCAGCCCCCGGGACTACAATGAGCAGTTCTTC	CASSPRDYNEQFF
TRBD1	12	.	TRBJ2-5	TRBV7-9	TGTGCCAGCAGACCCGGGACAGGGGACGCCTACTTC	CASRPGTGDAYF
.	18	.	TRBJ1-6	TRBV4-3	TGCGCCAGCAGCCAGACTGCGCCCGGGGGAGGGAGTAATTCACCCCTCCACTTT	CASSQTAPGGGSNSPLHF
.	12	.	TRBJ2-7	TRBV12-3/TRBV12-4	TGTGCCAGCAGTTCACTAACCTACGAGCAGTACTTC	CASSSLTYEQYF
TRBD2	16	.	TRBJ2-5	TRBV29-1	TGCAGCGTTCGTATCGGACTAGCGGGGGGCCAAGAGACCCAGTACTTC	CSVRIGLAGGQETQYF
TRBD2	15	few	TRBJ2-3	TRBV28	TGTGCCACTGGGACTAGCGGGATATGGTCAGATACGCAGTATTTT	CATGTSGIWSDTQYF
.	15	.	TRBJ2-3	TRBV9	TGTGCCAGCAGCGTAGATCAGGCAGGGATGGATACGCAGTATTTT	CASSVDQAGMDTQYF
.	15	.	TRBJ2-3	TRBV6-5	TGTGCCAGCAGTTCGGACCGGGGGAGCACAGATACGCAGTATTTT	CASSSDRGSTDTQYF
.	15	.	TRBJ2-5	TRBV5-1	TGCGCCAGCCAGGGGGGCGTTTCCCTTCAAGAGACCCAGTACTTC	CASQGGVSLQETQYF
.	16	.	TRBJ1-5	TRBV7-2	TGTGCCAGCAGCTTAAATACCCACTTGGGCAATCAGCCCCAGCATTTT	CASSLNTHLGNQPQHF
.	13	.	TRBJ2-7	TRBV18	TGTGCCAGCACGCCGACTATCAGCGGCGAGCAGTACTTC	CASTPTISGEQYF
TRBD1	15	.	TRBJ2-5	TRBV28	TGTGCCAGCAGTTCCCGGGACAGGGTCGGGGAGACCCAGTACTTC	CASSSRDRVGETQYF
.	13	.	TRBJ2-5	TRBV19	TGTGCCAGTAGTCCGTTCGTCCAAGAGACCCAGTACTTC	CASSPFVQETQYF
.	11	once	TRBJ2-3	TRBV6-5	TGTGCCAGCACCGTTGCGGATACGCAGTATTTT	CASTVADTQYF
TRBD2	15	.	TRBJ2-1	TRBV9	TGTGCCAGCAGCGGCACTAGCGGGGGGTGGAATGAGCAGTTCTTC	CASSGTSGGWNEQFF
.	13	.	TRBJ2-6	TRBV12-5	TGTGCTAGTGCTTATTCTGGGGCCAACGTCCTGACTTTC	CASAYSGANVLTF
.	16	few	TRBJ1-3	TRBV6-1	TGTGCCAGCAGTGCCCAGACAGGACGCCCTGGAAACACCATATATTTT	CASSAQTGRPGNTIYF
.	13	.	TRBJ1-1	TRBV18	TGTGCCAGCTCAATCGGGGGGAACACTGAAGCTTTCTTT	CASSIGGNTEAFF
.	13	.	TRBJ2-5	TRBV11-2	TGTGCCAGCAGCTTAGCGGTGGAAGAGACCCAGTACTTC	CASSLAVEETQYF